Following are 30 T cell receptor beta chains from one sample sequenced in a study of T cell responses to AZD1222 COVID-19 vaccine (dated by TCRdb to about 2021). The time point label on this specimen signifies: about 28 days (+/-7) after the second vaccine dose. Library generation was performed with the immunoSEQ multiplex PCR assay. This is the immuneACCESS table as TCRdb keeps it, with only in-frame sequences that have V and J called. A part of the clones is gone; compared with another copy, unresolved V genes explain less than half, and the rest is unexplained. Counted in this sample were about 150,000 clones; under 95% of them appeared once. Of the sample, more than 1.5% falls within the top ten clones. Specimen: peripheral blood, collected 28 days after the second AZD1222 dose. Receptors originate from an adult who received the AZD1222 COVID-19 vaccine.

The chain uses TRBV5-4 and TRBJ2-5; D is unresolved. Between the trimmed V and J ends, which lost 5 bases and 5 bases, there was a span of 19 bases. CDR1 and CDR2 from the germline V gene are SGHNT and YYREEE (reference sequence). This CDR3 region has 15 residues. CDR3 protein: CASSPLGPDEETQYF. Written as DNA, the CDR3 is TGTGCCAGCAGTCCGTTGGGCCCAGATGAGGAGACCCAGTACTTC.

The genes are TRBV15 and TRBJ1-1; 8 bases align to TRBD1. The CDR3 has 15 residues. Per the germline V gene, CDR1 is LNHNV and CDR2 is YYDKDF (reference sequence). J lost 3 bases, V lost 2 bases, and 5 bases had no gene match. CDR3 sequence: CATSRRQGAYTEAFF. CDR3 in DNA: TGTGCCACCAGCAGAAGGCAGGGGGCATACACTGAAGCTTTCTTT.

The chain joins TRBV9 to TRBJ1-2; maybe TRBD1 (6 bases). V lost 2 bases and J 0 bases, leaving 14 bases between the germline ends. The length of the CDR3 is 16 residues. Germline CDR1 is SGDLS and CDR2 is YYNGEE. The CDR3 coding sequence is TGTGCCAGCAGCGTTGAACAGGGAGGCGCTAACTATGGCTACACCTTC. It translates to CASSVEQGGANYGYTF. The variable domain in full, completed from reference TRBV9 and TRBJ1-2, reads DSGVTQTPKHLITATGQRVTLRCSPRSGDLSVYWYQQSLDQGLQFLIQYYNGEERAKGNILERFSAQQFPDLHSELNLSSLELGDSALYFCASSVEQGGANYGYTFGSGTRLTVV.

The chain uses TRBV5-1 and TRBJ2-5; a weak D match, TRBD2 (6 bases). V lost 0 bases to trimming and J lost 5 bases, with 17 bases between them. The CDR3 length is 16 residues. The germline gives CDR1 SGHRS, CDR2 YFSETQ. CDR3 in DNA: TGCGCCAGCAGCTTGGGGGACCTCAAGGCGGGGGAGACCCAGTACTTC. Translated, it gives CASSLGDLKAGETQYF.

This chain joins TRBV24-1 and TRBJ2-3; 9 bases map to TRBD1. Germline V gene data show CDR1 as KGHDR and CDR2 as SFDVKD. This CDR3 spans 15 amino acids. With V trimmed by 5 bases and J by 4 bases, 6 bases remained unmatched. The CDR3 here is CATSGGTGSPDTQYF. CDR3 DNA: TGTGCCACCAGTGGGGGGACAGGGTCCCCAGATACGCAGTATTTT.

This rearrangement joins TRBV6-5 to TRBJ1-5, with 8 bases aligning to TRBD1. Germline-derived CDR1 and CDR2 are MNHEY and SVGAGI. J gave up 3 bases and V 5 bases, and 3 bases lay outside the gene matches. The CDR3 is made up of 14 amino acids. CDR3 in amino acids: CASSRTGSNQPQHF. CDR3 nucleotides: TGTGCCAGCAGTCGGACAGGGTCCAATCAGCCCCAGCATTTT.

V usage is TRBV14 and J usage is TRBJ2-3, with 9 bases aligning to TRBD2. Germline values: CDR1 SGHDN, CDR2 FVKESK. Germline trimming cut 6 bases from V and 2 bases from J; bases unmatched to any gene: 12. This CDR3 region has 17 residues. The CDR3 bases are TGTGCCAGCAGGAAAGCGGTTAGCGGGAGTCCCACAGATACGCAGTATTTT. This translates into CASRKAVSGSPTDTQYF. Together with reference TRBV14 and TRBJ2-3, the CDR3 gives the full variable domain: EAGVTQFPSHSVIEKGQTVTLRCDPISGHDNLYWYRRVMGKEIKFLLHFVKESKQDESGMPNNRFLAERTGGTYSTLKVQPAELEDSGVYFCASRKAVSGSPTDTQYFGPGTRLTVL.

V gene TRBV14 combines with J gene TRBJ2-3; no firm D call. Germline V gene lookup returns CDR1 SGHDN and CDR2 FVKESK. The CDR3 consists of 16 residues. The V gene lost 0 bases and the J gene lost 0 bases, with 10 bases spanning the gap. The CDR3 DNA reads TGTGCCAGCAGCCAAGATTGGGAACCTAGCACAGATACGCAGTATTTT. This gives the protein CASSQDWEPSTDTQYF.

The V call is TRBV7-2, the J call TRBJ2-7, with TRBD1 identical over 7 bases. Per germline, CDR1 SGHTA and CDR2 FQGNSA. The CDR3 is 15 residues long. V shed 5 bases, J shed 0 bases, and the junction held 7 bases outside the gene matches. CDR3 DNA sequence: TGTGCCAGCAGCCACTGGGCAGGGGGCTCCTACGAGCAGTACTTC. Its translation: CASSHWAGGSYEQYF. The variable domain in full, with the rest retrieved from reference TRBV7-2 and TRBJ2-7, is GAGVSQSPSNKVTEKGKDVELRCDPISGHTALYWYRQSLGQGLEFLIYFQGNSAPDKSGLPSDRFSAERTGGSVSTLTIQRTQQEDSAVYLCASSHWAGGSYEQYFGPGTRLTVT.

The chain joins TRBV19 to TRBJ1-2; TRBD1 aligns across 8 bases. From germline, CDR1 is LNHDA and CDR2 SQIVND (reference sequence). The CDR3 contains 14 residues. V was clipped by 3 bases and J by 7 bases; unmatched bases: 7. The CDR3 here is CASSMMDREGGYTF. The CDR3 DNA is TGTGCCAGTAGTATGATGGACAGGGAGGGTGGCTACACCTTC.

This clone was recorded once. This sequence joins TRBV25-1 and TRBJ2-1; TRBD2 is a possible D gene (5 bases). V dropped 4 bases and J dropped 6 bases, with 7 bases sitting between them. This CDR3 is built from 12 residues. CDR1 and CDR2 from the germline V gene are MGHDK and SYGVNS. CDR3 coding DNA: TGTGCCAGCAGTGGTGGAGGCAATGAGCAGTTCTTC. Amino acids: CASSGGGNEQFF.

Relative to its sample, this clone is medium-sized. Within the sample, other DNA sequences also encode this same CDR3. V usage is TRBV2 and J usage is TRBJ1-5; D uncertain. The CDR3 runs to 14 residues. The germline V and J ends were trimmed by 4 bases and 2 bases, with 9 bases remaining between them. Germline V gene lookup returns CDR1 SNHLY and CDR2 FYNNEI. The CDR3 nucleotides read TGTGCCAGCAGTGTAGGGCAGGGCAATCAGCCCCAGCATTTT. It encodes CASSVGQGNQPQHF. Full variable domain (missing parts from reference TRBV2 and TRBJ1-5): EPEVTQTPSHQVTQMGQEVILRCVPISNHLYFYWYRQILGQKVEFLVSFYNNEISEKSEIFDDQFSVERPDGSNFTLKIRSTKLEDSAMYFCASSVGQGNQPQHFGDGTRLSIL.

The chain links TRBV5-5 to TRBJ1-1; TRBD1 is a possible D gene (6 bases). The CDR3 totals 18 residues. V lost 0 bases and J 0 bases, leaving 18 bases between the germline ends. Germline lookup yields CDR1 SGHKS and CDR2 YYEKEE (reference sequence). CDR3 in amino acids: CASSLAVRGRALNTEAFF. The DNA of the CDR3 is TGTGCCAGCAGCTTGGCCGTGAGGGGGAGAGCGTTGAACACTGAAGCTTTCTTT.

The chain has TRBV21-1 and TRBJ2-4. TRBV21-1 is designated a pseudogene. This CDR3 has 18 residues. The CDR3 is CASSKVWSAVLAKNIQYF. The CDR3 coding sequence is TGTGCCAGCAGCAAAGTCTGGTCGGCAGTACTAGCCAAAAACATTCAGTACTTC.

The rearrangement uses TRBV7-9 and TRBJ2-1; D is unresolved. The germline V gene has CDR1 SEHNR and CDR2 FQNEAQ (reference sequence). V was trimmed by 3 bases and J by 8 bases, leaving 5 bases between them. There are 11 residues in the CDR3. This CDR3 is CASSLVDEQFF. CDR3 in DNA: TGTGCCAGCAGCTTGGTGGATGAGCAGTTCTTC.

The chain employs TRBV5-1 and TRBJ1-1; 7 bases agree with TRBD1. CDR1 and CDR2 (germline): SGHRS, YFSETQ. This CDR3 spans 16 amino acids. V dropped 2 bases and J dropped 5; count of bases not matched to a gene: 12. The CDR3 sequence: CASSFLTGSSRTEAFF. The DNA for the CDR3 is TGCGCCAGCAGCTTTTTGACAGGGAGTTCGAGGACTGAAGCTTTCTTT.

This chain links TRBV3-1 (or the pseudogene TRBV3-2) with TRBJ2-2; the D gene is possibly TRBD1 (6 bases). This CDR3 spans 14 amino acids. Looked up from germline, CDR1 is LGHDT and CDR2 is YNNKEL (reference sequence). V lost 8 bases, J lost 2 bases, and 12 bases lay in between. The CDR3 bases are TGTGCCAGCGCAACAGGGACCAACACCGGGGAGCTGTTTTTT. It encodes CASATGTNTGELFF.

This sequence joins TRBV7-9 and TRBJ1-4; D possibly corresponds to TRBD1 (5 bases). The CDR3 totals 16 residues. Germline V gives CDR1 SEHNR, CDR2 FQNEAQ (reference sequence). Trimming left V 4 bases short and J 1 base short, with 13 bases between. The CDR3 DNA follows: TGTGCCAGCAGCTCCCCTTCAAGGGGAACTAATGAAAAACTGTTTTTT. Translation gives CASSSPSRGTNEKLFF. The full variable domain, in which reference TRBV7-9 and TRBJ1-4 provide the parts outside the CDR3, is DTGVSQNPRHKITKRGQNVTFRCDPISEHNRLYWYRQTLGQGPEFLTYFQNEAQLEKSRLLSDRFSAERPKGSFSTLEIQRTEQGDSAMYLCASSSPSRGTNEKLFFGSGTQLSVL.

The DNA of the CDR3 is TGTGCCTGGAGTGTCGGACAGGGGAAGGCTTTCTTT. Amino acid sequence: CAWSVGQGKAFF. The rearrangement joins TRBV30 to TRBJ1-1; 9 bases are a match to TRBD1. V dropped 0 bases and J dropped 11; count of bases not matched to a gene: 4. The CDR3 covers 12 residues. CDR1 and CDR2 (germline): GTSNPN, SVGIG (reference sequence).

The V gene is TRBV15, the J gene TRBJ2-5; D is undetermined. Per the germline V gene, CDR1 is LNHNV and CDR2 is YYDKDF (reference sequence). Trimming took 2 bases from V and 2 from J, leaving 3 bases between them. The CDR3 totals 12 residues. In DNA form, the CDR3 reads TGTGCCACCAGCAGAAAACAAGAGACCCAGTACTTC. Protein product: CATSRKQETQYF.

The chain carries TRBV30 and TRBJ1-2, with no clear D. Germline V lookup: CDR1 GTSNPN, CDR2 SVGIG (reference sequence). V gave up 0 bases and J gave up 3 bases, with 14 bases separating them. The CDR3 is 15 residues long. CDR3 nucleotides: TGTGCCTGGAGTGTAGATCCGAAAGATCACTATGGCTACACCTTC. Its protein is CAWSVDPKDHYGYTF.

The chain uses TRBV6-6 and TRBJ2-1; 12 bases line up with TRBD2. The CDR3 is 16 amino acids. V gave up 6 bases and J gave up 8 bases; unmatched junction bases: 11. Per the germline V gene, CDR1 is MNHNY and CDR2 is SVGAGI (reference sequence). The CDR3 spells CASSPPSGGGRDEQFF. As DNA, the CDR3 is TGTGCCAGCAGCCCGCCTAGCGGGGGGGGGAGGGATGAGCAGTTCTTC.

V and J are TRBV2 and TRBJ1-3; D is possibly TRBD1 (5 bases). The CDR3 loop spans 14 amino acids. CDR1 is SNHLY, CDR2 FYNNEI, per germline. V was clipped by 2 bases and J by 7 bases, with 12 bases between them. CDR3 amino acids: CASSEQGGGNTIYF. CDR3 DNA: TGTGCCAGCAGTGAACAGGGAGGAGGGAACACCATATATTTT.

The chain's CDR3 is CASSYSRDGNTIYF. The CDR3 bases are TGTGCCAGCAGTTACTCCAGGGATGGAAACACCATATATTTT. This rearrangement joins TRBV6-5 to TRBJ1-3, with D possibly matching TRBD1 (5 bases). CDR3 size: 14 residues. Trimming removed 0 bases from V and 3 bases from J, with 6 bases in between. Per the germline V gene, CDR1 is MNHEY and CDR2 is SVGAGI.

This clone was counted between two and nine times. The gene calls are TRBV10-3 and TRBJ1-1; no clear D. Germline-derived CDR1 and CDR2 are ENHRY and SYGVKD. Trimming left V 0 bases short and J 3 bases short, with 8 bases between. This CDR3 is 14 amino acids long. The CDR3 DNA reads TGTGCCATCAGTGAGTCTGGAGAACACACTGAAGCTTTCTTT. Its translation is CAISESGEHTEAFF.

V is TRBV18 and J is TRBJ1-6; 10 positions match TRBD1. The CDR3 length is 16 residues. From germline, CDR1 is KGHSH and CDR2 LQKENI. The V segment lost 1 base and the J segment 10 bases; nucleotides outside the gene matches: 7. The DNA for the CDR3 is TGTGCCAGCTCACCACAGGTGGGACAGGGGAACTCACCCCTCCACTTT. Amino acids: CASSPQVGQGNSPLHF.

The CDR3 nucleotides are TGCAGCGCCGGGACAGGGGTCTACGAGCAGTACTTC. Residues: CSAGTGVYEQYF. The J gene is TRBJ2-7, the V gene TRBV29-1; TRBD1 agrees at 10 bases. The germline V gene encodes CDR1 SQVTM and CDR2 ANQGSEA. This CDR3 has 12 residues. The V and J ends lost 7 bases and 3 bases, in that order; junction bases with no gene match: 3.

The chain couples TRBV5-7 to TRBJ1-5, with D perhaps TRBD1 (5 bases). TRBV5-7 is placed among ORFs of uncertain function. This CDR3 has 13 amino acids. CDR3 amino acids: CFLARGNNQPQHF. DNA for the CDR3: TGTTTCTTGGCGCGGGGGAACAATCAGCCCCAGCATTTT.

This sequence joins TRBV6-2 or TRBV6-3 and TRBJ2-1, with a tentative D call TRBD1 (5 bases). The V end lost 2 bases, the J end lost 2 bases, and 13 bases lay between the germline ends. The CDR3 length is 16 residues. Germline loops: CDR1 MNHEY, CDR2 SVGEGT. The CDR3 bases are TGTGCCAGCAGTTACGGGCAGGGTTGGGCCTACAATGAGCAGTTCTTC. This translates into CASSYGQGWAYNEQFF.

The chain uses TRBV6-5 and TRBJ2-7; TRBD2 agrees at 8 bases. Losses at the gene ends were 6 bases for V and 7 bases for J; bases not matched to a gene: 8. The CDR3 runs to 13 residues. Germline CDR1 is MNHEY and CDR2 is SVGAGI. The CDR3 reads CASRRTSLFEQYF. The CDR3 DNA reads TGTGCCAGCAGGAGGACTAGCTTATTTGAGCAGTACTTC.